The 8 T cell receptor beta chains below come from one sample, sequenced in a study of cytomegalovirus exposure and HLA in healthy donors. The PCR employed 60 Vbeta primers together with 13 Jbeta primers. The assay was immunoSEQ multiplex PCR, and TCRdb's table has in-frame clones only and misses some. The sample records 160,000 or so clones, around four fifths being singletons. Material: PBMCs. The receptors were sampled from a woman aged 45 to 65 in good health and CMV-seronegative.

This chain joins TRBV7-8 and TRBJ2-7; a possible D gene is TRBD1 (5 bases). V lost 1 base and J lost 2, with 9 bases in between. Per the germline V gene, CDR1 is SGHVS and CDR2 is FQNEAQ. The CDR3 loop spans 14 amino acids. In nucleotides, the CDR3 is TGTGCCAGCAGCTTAGTTGACAGTACCTACGAGCAGTACTTC. Its protein is CASSLVDSTYEQYF.

This chain joins TRBV27 and TRBJ2-7; D gene ambiguous. Germline CDR1 and CDR2: MNHEY and SMNVEV (reference sequence). This CDR3 has 14 amino acids. V was shortened by 7 bases and J by 5 bases, with 18 bases between the two germline ends. In DNA form, the CDR3 reads TGTGCCAGCACCTTACCGCCCCCTAAGCACGAGCAGTACTTC. Translating gives CASTLPPPKHEQYF.

A few counts support this clone. This sequence joins TRBV4-3 and TRBJ1-4; 8 positions agree with TRBD1. The CDR3 contains 12 residues. V lost 4 bases to trimming and J lost 12 bases; unmatched junction nucleotides: 4. The V gene's germline CDR1 is LGHNA and CDR2 YSLEER. CDR3 in amino acids: CASSRGTGQLFF. The DNA for the CDR3 is TGCGCCAGCAGCCGGGGGACAGGTCAACTGTTTTTT.

This clone was recorded only once. J is TRBJ2-7 and V is TRBV28, with D maybe TRBD2 (6 bases). The CDR3 is 16 residues long. V was clipped by 10 bases and J by 4 bases, with 26 bases between them. From germline, CDR1 is MDHEN and CDR2 SYDVKM. CDR3 nucleotide sequence: TGTGCCACCCTCTATGGGAAGGACTATCGATATTACGAGCAGTACTTC. This sequence encodes CATLYGKDYRYYEQYF.

The rearrangement links TRBV5-1 to TRBJ1-2; D is ambiguous. The V end lost 1 base, the J end lost 4 bases, and 11 bases lay between the germline ends. This CDR3 has 14 residues. Per the germline V gene, CDR1 is SGHRS and CDR2 is YFSETQ. The CDR3 protein is CASSLLTDSYGYTF. CDR3 DNA sequence: TGCGCCAGCAGCTTGTTAACAGATAGCTATGGCTACACCTTC.

The chain is built from TRBV5-1 and TRBJ2-7, with D maybe TRBD2 (5 bases). Trimming left V 2 bases short and J 5 bases short, with 11 bases between. Germline V lookup: CDR1 SGHRS, CDR2 YFSETQ. This CDR3 is built from 13 residues. CDR3 protein: CASSFELEDEQYF. In DNA, the CDR3 is TGCGCCAGCAGCTTCGAACTAGAGGACGAGCAGTACTTC.

The gene calls are TRBV6-6 and TRBJ2-2, with 8 bases that match TRBD1. The junction had 8 bases not matched to a gene; V was cut back by 6 bases and J by 2 bases. Germline values: CDR1 MNHNY, CDR2 SVGAGI (reference sequence). The CDR3 contains 16 residues. The CDR3 nucleotides are TGTGCCAGCAGGAGGACAGGGAATACCAACACCGGGGAGCTGTTTTTT. Protein: CASRRTGNTNTGELFF.

The chain has TRBV28 and TRBJ1-6, with D perhaps TRBD1 (5 bases). From germline, CDR1 is MDHEN and CDR2 SYDVKM. V lost 3 bases, J lost 2 bases, and 11 bases lay in between. This CDR3 has 16 residues. CDR3: CASSFFGQTYNSPLHF. CDR3 sequence (DNA): TGTGCCAGCAGTTTCTTCGGACAAACCTATAATTCACCCCTCCACTTT.